A selection of T cell receptor beta chains follows, all from one sample in a study of vaccination and CD4 T cells after COVID-19. Antigens for these TCRs are unknown. Each CDR3 protein is one row after TCRdb ran MiXCR on the PCR reads. This sample carries roughly 14,000 distinct CDR3 sequences, just under 35% of them seen once, and the ten largest clones take around a third. Sequencing was performed on cultured CD4+ T cells from blood. These TCRs come from a human donor with COVID-19. CDR3s include the opening cysteine and the closing phenylalanine or tryptophan. A D gene is named only where the DNA matches it firmly. Only some rows state a clone size, as once, few, many or a class for expanded clones.

clone_size	cdr3_length	d_call	v_call	j_call	cdr3_nt	cdr3_aa
few	17	TRBD1	TRBV20-1	TRBJ1-4	TGCAGTGCTCAGCCCTACAGGGGAGCTGCAACTAATGAAAAACTGTTTTTT	CSAQPYRGAATNEKLFF
few	13	NA	TRBV10-3	TRBJ2-3	TGTGCCATCGGGGCAGGGCTCACAGATACGCAGTATTTT	CAIGAGLTDTQYF
NA	14	NA	TRBV18	TRBJ2-7	TGTGCCAGCTCACCAAGTCCGGTTGCCTACGAGCAGTACTTC	CASSPSPVAYEQYF
NA	13	NA	TRBV27	TRBJ1-2	TGTGCCAGCAGTCCTCCGAGCGCCTATGGCTACACCTTC	CASSPPSAYGYTF
NA	15	NA	TRBV6-1	TRBJ1-6	TGTGCCAGCAGGTCGGAAAGCTCCTATAATTCACCCCTCCACTTT	CASRSESSYNSPLHF
few	14	NA	TRBV2	TRBJ1-6	TGTGCCAGCACAAAGGGGCGAAATAATTCACCCCTCCACTTT	CASTKGRNNSPLHF
NA	15	TRBD1	TRBV27	TRBJ1-1	TGTGCCAGCAGACGACAGGGGGCCATCCGCACTGAAGCTTTCTTT	CASRRQGAIRTEAFF
NA	15	NA	TRBV23-1	TRBJ2-2	TGCGCCAGCAGTCAATCAGAGGACCGCACCGGGGAGCTGTTTTTT	CASSQSEDRTGELFF
few	15	TRBD1	TRBV6-1	TRBJ2-2	TGTGCCAGCAGAAAACAGGGGGCGCGTACCGGGGAGCTGTTTTTT	CASRKQGARTGELFF
NA	15	NA	TRBV30	TRBJ2-6	TGTGCCTGGCGTCCCGTGGGGTCTGGGACCAACGTCCTGACTTTC	CAWRPVGSGTNVLTF
few	15	TRBD1	TRBV4-3	TRBJ1-2	TGCGCCAGCAGCCAAGGGACAGGGGGAGGGTATGGCTACACCTTC	CASSQGTGGGYGYTF
NA	16	TRBD1	TRBV5-1	TRBJ1-5	TGCGCCAGCAGCTTGGGGGGACAGGTTGGGACTCAGCCCCAGCATTTT	CASSLGGQVGTQPQHF
few	13	NA	TRBV20-1	TRBJ2-7	TGCAGTGCTAGCCCCCTCCTGGGTTCCGAGCAGTACTTC	CSASPLLGSEQYF
few	15	NA	TRBV6-5	TRBJ1-5	TGTGCCAGCAGTTACTCCGGGCAGGGTGCTCAGCCCCAGCATTTT	CASSYSGQGAQPQHF
NA	15	TRBD1	TRBV30	TRBJ1-2	TGTGCCTGGAGCCCCTCCGGACAGGGCAACTATGGCTACACCTTC	CAWSPSGQGNYGYTF
NA	15	NA	TRBV19	TRBJ1-2	TGTGCCAGTAGTACCCGGCAGGCAACTAACTATGGCTACACCTTC	CASSTRQATNYGYTF
NA	14	TRBD1	TRBV20-1	TRBJ1-4	TGCAGTGCGGGTATGACAGGGCGTGATGGAAAACTGTTTTTT	CSAGMTGRDGKLFF
few	13	NA	TRBV7-6	TRBJ2-5	TGTGCCAGCAGCTCTATGGCACAAGAGACCCAGTACTTC	CASSSMAQETQYF
NA	12	NA	TRBV7-9	TRBJ1-1	TGTGCCAGCAGCTTTGAGCTTACTGAAGCTTTCTTT	CASSFELTEAFF
NA	14	NA	TRBV2	TRBJ2-2	TGTGCCAGCAGATGGGACCTGAACACCGGGGAGCTGTTTTTT	CASRWDLNTGELFF
NA	14	NA	TRBV20-1	TRBJ2-3	TGCAGTGCTCCCTCCCCGGGAGGCACAGATACGCAGTATTTT	CSAPSPGGTDTQYF
few	14	NA	TRBV7-3	TRBJ2-3	TGTGCCAGCAGCTTGTCAAAGATCACAGATACGCAGTATTTT	CASSLSKITDTQYF
NA	16	TRBD2	TRBV28	TRBJ2-5	TGTGCCAGCAGCTCCGGACTAGCGGGGCCGGGGGAGACCCAGTACTTC	CASSSGLAGPGETQYF
NA	12	NA	TRBV5-6	TRBJ2-2	TGTGCCAGCAAGTTGGGCACCGGGGAGCTGTTTTTT	CASKLGTGELFF
NA	15	NA	TRBV15	TRBJ2-6	TGTGCCACCAGCAGAGGGGTTCCTGGGGCCAACGTCCTGACTTTC	CATSRGVPGANVLTF
few	18	TRBD1	TRBV29-1	TRBJ2-2	TGCAGCGTTGAATATTGGGGTCGGACAGGGACGAACACCGGGGAGCTGTTTTTT	CSVEYWGRTGTNTGELFF
NA	17	TRBD1	TRBV20-1	TRBJ1-1	TGCAGTGCTAGAGATCCCAACAGGGGGCAGATGAACACTGAAGCTTTCTTT	CSARDPNRGQMNTEAFF
NA	14	NA	TRBV7-8	TRBJ1-1	TGTGCCAGCAGCCATGCTGGGTTTCGTACTGAAGCTTTCTTT	CASSHAGFRTEAFF
NA	14	TRBD2	TRBV19	TRBJ2-5	TGTGCCAGTAGTGTCGGACTAGCGGGAGAGACCCAGTACTTC	CASSVGLAGETQYF
NA	12	NA	TRBV27	TRBJ1-4	TGTGCCAGCAGTTCAGGGAATGAAAAACTGTTTTTT	CASSSGNEKLFF
NA	14	TRBD2	TRBV11-3	TRBJ2-2	TGTGCCAGCAGCTCAAAGCGGGGAACCGGGGAGCTGTTTTTT	CASSSKRGTGELFF
NA	16	NA	TRBV28	TRBJ2-2	TGTGCCAGCAGTTTGAAGAGGCCTATGAACACCGGGGAGCTGTTTTTT	CASSLKRPMNTGELFF
few	14	NA	TRBV7-9	TRBJ2-1	TGTGCCAGCAGCCAACATAACGGGGTAAATGAGCAGTTCTTC	CASSQHNGVNEQFF
NA	15	NA	TRBV2	TRBJ2-5	TGTGCCAGCGGCGGAGGGGGGGCCGATTTAGGGACCCAGTACTTC	CASGGGGADLGTQYF
NA	14	NA	TRBV20-1	TRBJ2-1	TGCAGTGCCGCACAGGGGGGGGGAACCTTTGAGCAGTTCTTC	CSAAQGGGTFEQFF
large	16	NA	TRBV20-1	TRBJ2-5	TGCAGTGCCAGTCGTGTCGGGGGCTTTTCGGGAGAGACCCAGTACTTC	CSASRVGGFSGETQYF
NA	13	NA	TRBV7-7	TRBJ2-7	TGTGCTAGCAGCTTGGGCCAGGGGAAAGCGCAGTACTTC	CASSLGQGKAQYF
few	16	TRBD1	TRBV12-3/TRBV12-4	TRBJ1-2	TGTGCCAGCAGTTCCGGACAGGGGGTGGCTAACTATGGCTACACCTTC	CASSSGQGVANYGYTF
once	14	NA	TRBV6-4	TRBJ2-1	TGTGCCAGCAGTCGAGGGGTAGATTACAATGAGCAGTTCTTC	CASSRGVDYNEQFF
few	16	TRBD1	TRBV4-3	TRBJ2-2	TGCGCCAGCAGCCAAGGGGGACAGAAGAACACCGGGGAGCTGTTTTTT	CASSQGGQKNTGELFF
few	16	TRBD1	TRBV6-4	TRBJ2-1	TGTGCCAGCAGTGTGGTCGGCAGGGGGCAAGACAATGAGCAGTTCTTC	CASSVVGRGQDNEQFF
NA	13	NA	TRBV6-5	TRBJ1-3	TGTGCCAGCAGTTACGGTCTCGGGAACACCATATATTTT	CASSYGLGNTIYF
NA	14	NA	TRBV10-3	TRBJ2-5	TGTGCCATCAGTGAGTCGGTGGGCGGGGAGACCCAGTACTTC	CAISESVGGETQYF
NA	22	TRBD2	TRBV11-3	TRBJ2-1	TGTGCCAGCAGCCCTCTGGTCTTGGGGACTAGCGGGATCATGGGCTCCTACAATGAGCAGTTCTTC	CASSPLVLGTSGIMGSYNEQFF
NA	12	NA	TRBV11-2	TRBJ2-5	TGTGCCAGCACTCAGAGTCGGCAGACCCAGTACTTC	CASTQSRQTQYF
few	15	TRBD1	TRBV6-1	TRBJ1-2	TGTGCCAGCAGTAAGATAAACAGGGGCGACTATGGCTACACCTTC	CASSKINRGDYGYTF
few	15	TRBD1	TRBV19	TRBJ2-7	TGTGCCAGTAGTATCGAGGGGACAGGGAACTACGAGCAGTACTTC	CASSIEGTGNYEQYF
once	12	NA	TRBV12-3/TRBV12-4	TRBJ2-2	TGTGCCAGCAGGCAAGGACCGTCAAAGCTGTTTTTT	CASRQGPSKLFF
few	16	TRBD1	TRBV5-4	TRBJ2-3	TGTGCCAGCAGCACGGGGACAGCCGCTAGCACAGATACGCAGTATTTT	CASSTGTAASTDTQYF
NA	14	TRBD1	TRBV2	TRBJ2-2	TGTGCCAGCAACGACAGGGAAGGGACCGGGGAGCTGTTTTTT	CASNDREGTGELFF
few	14	NA	TRBV6-1	TRBJ1-4	TGTGCCAGCAGAAAGGGGGGGATCAGTGAAAAACTGTTTTTT	CASRKGGISEKLFF
NA	18	NA	TRBV20-1	TRBJ1-1	TGCAGTGCTAGAGATCCCCAGCGTAAGAGGAAGGGGGGCACTGAAGCTTTCTTT	CSARDPQRKRKGGTEAFF
NA	18	TRBD1	TRBV2	TRBJ1-5	TGTGCCAGCAGTGGACAGGGGGGCGGAAAGGATAGCAATCAGCCCCAGCATTTT	CASSGQGGGKDSNQPQHF
NA	14	NA	TRBV19	TRBJ1-1	TGTGCCAGTAGTAATAACGGGGGGCAAACTGAAGCTTTCTTT	CASSNNGGQTEAFF
NA	14	TRBD1	TRBV6-1	TRBJ2-7	TGTGCCAGCGCACGGGACAGGGGTAACTACGAGCAGTACTTC	CASARDRGNYEQYF